This T cell receptor beta chain was documented in a study of cytomegalovirus exposure and HLA in healthy donors. Study in general: From HLA-typed donors, an early data release held roughly 80 million unique TCRs. Findings and limits, study-wide: Some V segments could not be told apart, so they were left out, TRBV6-2 and TRBV6-3 among them. As a later analysis revealed, most CMV-associated TCR beta chains appeared HLA-restricted.

This PCR relied on a set of 60 Vbeta primers and 13 Jbeta primers. Libraries were prepared by immunoSEQ multiplex PCR; TCRdb keeps only in-frame clonotypes and omits some of them. The listing records 190,000 or so clones. CDR1 is MNHEY and CDR2 is SVGAGI in the germline V gene. CDR3 length: 14 amino acids. V trimming: 6 bases; J trimming: 5 bases; junction bases outside the gene matches: 6. With respect to this clone: Its antigen is undetermined.

The sample taken for sequencing was PBMCs. The clonotype was recovered from a boy aged 10-17 years in good health and CMV-seronegative. The V gene is TRBV6-5, the J gene TRBJ1-1; TRBD1 matches 10 bases. The DNA for the CDR3 is TGTGCCAGCAGCCCGGACAGGGGGGGAACTGAAGCTTTCTTT. Encoded protein: CASSPDRGGTEAFF.